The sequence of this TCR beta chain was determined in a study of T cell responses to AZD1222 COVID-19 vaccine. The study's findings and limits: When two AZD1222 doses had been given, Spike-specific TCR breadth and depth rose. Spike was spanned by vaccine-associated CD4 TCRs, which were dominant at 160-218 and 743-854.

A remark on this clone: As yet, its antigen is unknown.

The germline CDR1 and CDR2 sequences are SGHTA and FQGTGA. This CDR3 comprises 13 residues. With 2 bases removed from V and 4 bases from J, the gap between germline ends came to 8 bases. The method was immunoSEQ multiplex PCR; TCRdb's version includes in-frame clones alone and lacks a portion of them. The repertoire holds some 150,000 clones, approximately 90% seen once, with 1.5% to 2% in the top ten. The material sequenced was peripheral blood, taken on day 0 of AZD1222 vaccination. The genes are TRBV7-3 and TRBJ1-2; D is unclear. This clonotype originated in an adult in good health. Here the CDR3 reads CASSLEGGYGYTF. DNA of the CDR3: TGTGCCAGCAGCTTAGAGGGCGGCTATGGCTACACCTTC.